This T cell receptor (beta chain) was identified in a study of cytomegalovirus exposure and HLA in healthy donors. Broader study findings: Among donors in an Asian-associated ancestry cluster, a later analysis reportedly found fewer N-insertions than the roughly 730-donor mean.

As concerns this clone: Its matching antigen is unknown.

From germline, CDR1 is SGDLS and CDR2 YYNGEE. The junction had 13 bases not matched to a gene; V was cut back by 4 bases and J by 5 bases. The CDR3 is 16 residues long. Amplification used 60 Vbeta primers and 13 Jbeta primers. The repertoire was sequenced with immunoSEQ multiplex PCR; TCRdb's copy has only in-frame clones and lacks some. Of roughly 120,000 clones listed, 78% were seen once; the top ten hold roughly 3.3%. This clonotype was obtained from a woman aged 25 to 39 in good health and CMV-seropositive. The gene calls are TRBV9 and TRBJ2-3, with TRBD1 matching 7 bases. The source material was PBMCs. The CDR3 loop reads CASSFGKTGRIDTQYF. The CDR3 DNA reads TGTGCCAGCAGCTTCGGTAAGACAGGGCGGATAGATACGCAGTATTTT. Variable domain in full (rest from reference TRBV9 and TRBJ2-3): DSGVTQTPKHLITATGQRVTLRCSPRSGDLSVYWYQQSLDQGLQFLIQYYNGEERAKGNILERFSAQQFPDLHSELNLSSLELGDSALYFCASSFGKTGRIDTQYFGPGTRLTVL.